This T cell receptor beta chain was identified during a study of blood T cells in healthy people across ages. Then a second PCR, running roughly 7 to 11 cycles, was carried out with a sample-barcoded 5' primer and a J-beta primer mix. TCRdb re-called the 5' RACE reads with MiXCR, one entry per CDR3 protein. The data show about 1.1 million distinct CDR3 sequences, more than 30% seen once. Per the germline V gene, CDR1 is ENHRY and CDR2 is SYGVKD. V lost 3 bases, J lost 3 bases, and 6 bases lay in between. This CDR3 contains 12 residues. Sequencing used blood. The receptor's source is a man between 18 and 29 years old in good health. The chain joins TRBV10-3 to TRBJ2-7, with D perhaps matching TRBD2 (5 bases). The CDR3 DNA sequence: TGTGCCATCAGTGACGGGGTCTACGAGCAGTACTTC. It codes for CAISDGVYEQYF.